The following is a T cell receptor beta chain sequence with its context. The sample comes from a study of blood T cell repertoires in COVID-19. J lost 5 bases, V lost 3 bases, and 7 bases had no gene match. Germline CDR1 and CDR2: SGHNT and YYREEE (reference sequence). The CDR3 runs to 15 residues. Method: immunoSEQ multiplex PCR; TCRdb's copy keeps in-frame clones and lacks some. The sample records about 310,000 clones, around 86% being singletons. The V and J genes are TRBV5-4 and TRBJ2-7, with TRBD2 matching over 11 bases. Sequenced sample: peripheral blood. The source is a man between 50 and 59 years old with active or convalescent COVID-19. Written as DNA, the CDR3 is TGTGCCAGCAGCTCGCCTAGCGGGGGGAACAACGAGCAGTACTTC. It specifies CASSSPSGGNNEQYF.